Sequencing of this T cell receptor beta chain was carried out in a study of T-cell reconstitution after alpha-beta-depleted transplantation in children. This clonotype has ten or more counts. Its target is not known. The CDR3 sequence is 12 residues long. V trimming: 8 bases; J trimming: 0 bases; junction bases outside the gene matches: 0. The germline gives CDR1 GTSNPN, CDR2 SVGIG (reference sequence). Findings and limits, study-wide: A year had passed since transplant, and T-cell counts and diversity by then came mostly from newly produced T cells. Alpha-beta T cells about two months after transplant reportedly derived from several hundred expanded graft clones.

Unique molecular identifiers were used in preparing the TCRbeta library. TCRdb processed the PCR reads anew with MiXCR; each CDR3 protein has one entry. The sample lists under 35,000 distinct CDR3 sequences, 5% to 7% occurring once. The sequenced sample was PBMCs, mostly from graft donor cells, obtained 180 days after TCRalphabeta/CD19-depleted stem cell transplant. This chain connects TRBV30 to TRBJ1-3; 8 nucleotides agree with TRBD1. The receptor comes from a male patient younger than 18 who had a stem cell transplant for acute myeloid leukemia, so the T cells may come from the graft donor. The CDR3 DNA sequence: TGTGCCACAGGGGGCTCTGGAAACACCATATATTTT. It is translated as CATGGSGNTIYF.